One sample yielded the 19 T cell receptor beta chains listed below, sequenced in a study of T-cell reconstitution after alpha-beta-depleted transplantation in children. Preparing the TCRbeta library involved the use of unique molecular identifiers. Each CDR3 protein is one row after TCRdb ran MiXCR on the PCR reads. The profile covers around 500,000 distinct CDR3 sequences, with roughly 24% appearing a single time and 13% to 15% taken by the ten largest. The sequenced sample was PBMCs, mostly from graft donor cells, obtained 360 days after TCRalphabeta/CD19-depleted stem cell transplant. The receptors shown here come from a boy under three years old who had a stem cell transplant for acute myeloid leukemia, so the T cells may come from the graft donor.

This clonotype came up a few times. The CDR3 protein is CASSPGGVQPQHF. CDR3 DNA: TGTGCCAGCAGCCCAGGCGGGGTTCAGCCCCAGCATTTT. V and J are TRBV2 and TRBJ1-5; D call uncertain. The V end was cut by 6 bases, the J end by 6 bases, with 12 bases between. This CDR3 region has 13 residues. The germline CDR1 and CDR2 sequences are SNHLY and FYNNEI.

Concerning this clonotype itself: A read error may produce the germline difference seen at one junction end. This chain uses TRBV20-1 with TRBJ2-3; D gene unclear. Germline-derived CDR1 and CDR2 are DFQATT and SNEGSKA (reference sequence). This CDR3 comprises 14 residues. CDR3 in DNA: TGCAGCGCTAGAGATGCTAGAAGCACAGATACGCAGTATTTT. Amino acids: CSARDARSTDTQYF.

The gene calls are TRBV6-2 or TRBV6-3 and TRBJ2-2; D is possibly TRBD1 (5 bases). The V and J ends lost 8 bases and 1 base respectively, with 17 bases between them. Germline V gene data show CDR1 as MNHEY and CDR2 as SVGEGT. This CDR3 comprises 16 residues. CDR3 in amino acids: CASVRQSRKNTGELFF. The CDR3 coding sequence is TGTGCCAGCGTACGACAGAGCCGAAAGAACACCGGGGAGCTGTTTTTT.

The CDR3 loop is CASSEPTGLYGYTF. As DNA, the CDR3 is TGTGCCAGCAGTGAACCCACAGGGCTCTATGGCTACACCTTC. The chain is built from TRBV25-1 and TRBJ1-2; D may be TRBD1 (6 bases). Germline lookup yields CDR1 MGHDK and CDR2 SYGVNS. The CDR3 is 14 amino acids. V lost 2 bases and J lost 4, with 11 bases in between.

There are many counts of this clonotype. The V and J genes are TRBV20-1 and TRBJ1-4, with D possibly being TRBD1 (6 bases). The CDR3 is 12 amino acids. Trimming took 5 bases from V and 8 from J, leaving 12 bases between them. Looked up from germline, CDR1 is DFQATT and CDR2 is SNEGSKA (reference sequence). CDR3 residues: CSASPQGEKLFF. The CDR3 region has the DNA TGCAGTGCTTCGCCGCAGGGGGAAAAACTGTTTTTT.

This clonotype was recorded a few times. The chain is built from TRBV12-3 or TRBV12-4 and TRBJ1-4; a weak D match, TRBD1 (5 bases). The CDR3 consists of 14 residues. Trimming removed 6 bases from V and 0 bases from J, with 8 bases in between. The CDR3 spells CASRTAATNEKLFF. The DNA of the CDR3 is TGTGCCAGCAGGACAGCTGCAACTAATGAAAAACTGTTTTTT.

This clonotype was counted ten times or more. The CDR3 protein is CASSLSGLGYEQYF. CDR3 DNA: TGTGCCAGCAGTTTATCGGGTCTTGGCTACGAGCAGTACTTC. The V call is TRBV12-3 or TRBV12-4, the J call TRBJ2-7, with D hard to call. CDR3 length: 14 residues. Trimming removed 2 bases at V and 3 bases at J, with 11 bases between.

This clonotype was seen repeatedly, ten times or more. The chain uses TRBV11-2 and TRBJ2-3; the D gene could be TRBD1 or TRBD2 (6 bases each). Deletions cut 1 base from V and 5 bases from J, with 22 bases between. CDR1 is SGHAT and CDR2 is FQNNGV in the germline V gene. CDR3 length equals 18 residues. The CDR3 region is CASSLGGRGRLTRDTQYF. The CDR3 DNA reads TGTGCCAGCAGCTTAGGGGGCCGGGGGCGCCTAACAAGAGATACGCAGTATTTT.

This clonotype was counted ten times or more. V gene TRBV7-2 combines with J gene TRBJ2-1; maybe TRBD2 (6 bases). The CDR3 length is 13 residues. The germline V gene has CDR1 SGHTA and CDR2 FQGNSA. With 9 bases removed from V and 5 bases from J, the gap between germline ends came to 14 bases. The CDR3 loop reads CARGGDRDNEQFF. CDR3 coding DNA: TGTGCCAGGGGCGGGGACCGCGACAATGAGCAGTTCTTC.

Ten or more counts support this clonotype. The J gene is TRBJ1-2, the V gene TRBV20-1, with 8 bases matching TRBD1. The CDR3 is 13 amino acids. J was trimmed by 8 bases and V by 5 bases; bases with no gene match: 10. Germline-derived CDR1 and CDR2 are DFQATT and SNEGSKA (reference sequence). In DNA, the CDR3 is TGCAGTGCTCGGACAGGGAGACATGTCGGCTACACCTTC. Translation gives CSARTGRHVGYTF.

This clonotype was seen at least ten times. V and J are TRBV12-3 or TRBV12-4 and TRBJ1-1; 9 positions match TRBD1. CDR3 length: 15 residues. Unmatched junction bases numbered 6, after V lost 5 bases and J lost 2 bases. As DNA, the CDR3 is TGTGCCAGCAGTCCCTGGGACAGGGCAAACACTGAAGCTTTCTTT. Translated, it gives CASSPWDRANTEAFF.

This clonotype came up a few times. The chain joins TRBV12-3 or TRBV12-4 to TRBJ1-1; D remains unclear. The CDR3 contains 14 residues. V was pared by 6 bases and J by 1 base, with 12 bases between. For the CDR3, the DNA is TGTGCCAGCAGACGGGGTGGTGGGAACACTGAAGCTTTCTTT. Its protein product is CASRRGGGNTEAFF.

Many counts were recorded for this clonotype. The CDR3 is CASSLAFREDEQYF. For the CDR3, the DNA is TGTGCCAGCAGCTTAGCGTTCAGGGAAGACGAGCAGTACTTC. The J gene is TRBJ2-7, the V gene TRBV7-9; a weak D match, TRBD1 (5 bases). Germline V gene sequence: CDR1 SEHNR, CDR2 FQNEAQ (reference sequence). Trimming took off 0 bases at V and 5 bases at J, with 11 bases between the two ends. The CDR3 has 14 residues.

V gene TRBV5-1 combines with J gene TRBJ2-7; 10 bases agree with TRBD2. Germline V CDR1 and CDR2: SGHRS, YFSETQ. Unmatched junction bases numbered 2, after V lost 3 bases and J lost 2 bases. The length of the CDR3 is 14 residues. The CDR3 is CASSWTSGAYEQYV. The CDR3 region has the DNA TGCGCCAGCAGCTGGACTAGCGGAGCCTACGAGCAGTACGTC.

The chain joins TRBV28 to TRBJ2-7, with 12 bases that match TRBD2. This CDR3 is 14 amino acids long. Trimming cost V 6 bases and J 3 bases; bases outside gene matches: 3. Germline values: CDR1 MDHEN, CDR2 SYDVKM. CDR3: CASRLAGGLYEQYV. In DNA, the CDR3 is TGTGCCAGCAGACTAGCGGGGGGACTCTACGAGCAGTACGTC.

This chain uses TRBV4-1 with TRBJ1-6; D call uncertain. Germline V lookup: CDR1 MGHRA, CDR2 YSYEKL. Trimming left V 1 base short and J 12 bases short, with 13 bases between. The CDR3 contains 14 residues. The CDR3 is CASSQGLDLEPLHF. CDR3 DNA sequence: TGCGCCAGCAGCCAAGGATTAGATTTGGAACCCCTCCACTTT.

A few counts support this clonotype. The chain is built from TRBV25-1 and TRBJ1-1, with D possibly being TRBD1 (6 bases). CDR3 size: 14 residues. V was trimmed by 6 bases and J by 4 bases, leaving 15 bases between them. The germline V gene has CDR1 MGHDK and CDR2 SYGVNS. The CDR3 loop reads CASRGQSESTEAFF. For the CDR3, the DNA is TGTGCCAGCAGAGGACAGAGTGAAAGCACTGAAGCTTTCTTT.

The rearrangement joins TRBV20-1 to TRBJ2-7, with TRBD1 matching over 10 bases. Germline-derived CDR1 and CDR2 are DFQATT and SNEGSKA (reference sequence). CDR3 length equals 14 residues. J gave up 3 bases and V 1 base, and 3 bases lay outside the gene matches. CDR3 nucleotide sequence: TGCAGTGCTAGAGGTTGGACAGGGGGCTACGAGCAGTACGTC. Its translation: CSARGWTGGYEQYV.

The V and J genes are TRBV29-1 and TRBJ1-1; D not certain. V was trimmed by 7 bases and J by 0 bases, leaving 15 bases between them. The CDR3 contains 14 residues. Germline-derived CDR1 and CDR2 are SQVTM and ANQGSEA. The CDR3 region has the DNA TGCAGCGCCACCAAAGCATTCTTGAACACTGAAGCTTTCTTT. This codes for CSATKAFLNTEAFF.